Listed below are T cell receptor beta chains from one sample, sequenced in a study of OX40 agonist ivuxolimab in advanced cancers. TCRdb's table, derived via immunoSEQ multiplex PCR, lists solely in-frame clones and lacks some. Of roughly 70,000 clones detected, less than 90% appear once; the ten largest clones hold around 0.65%. This sample comprised CD4+ or CD8+ T cells sorted from blood, obtained in a trial of the OX40 agonist ivuxolimab. The receptors were gathered from an adult with an advanced solid tumor such as melanoma, head and neck, liver or kidney cancer. The conserved cysteine and the conserved F or W are not part of the CDR3 here. A D gene is named only where the DNA matches it firmly.

d_gene: TRBD1; v_gene: TRBV5-8; j_gene: TRBJ1-1; CDR3aa: ASSLAVGGANTEAF
d_gene: -; v_gene: TRBV5-6; j_gene: TRBJ2-3; CDR3aa: ASSLGGPDTQY
d_gene: -; v_gene: TRBV9; j_gene: TRBJ1-4; CDR3aa: ASSPHSAYNEKLF
d_gene: TRBD1; v_gene: TRBV5-1; j_gene: TRBJ2-7; CDR3aa: ASSPWTGQDEQY
d_gene: -; v_gene: TRBV6-5; j_gene: TRBJ2-1; CDR3aa: ASSYDLSYNEQF
d_gene: -; v_gene: TRBV30; j_gene: TRBJ1-1; CDR3aa: AWSSPPVAEAF
d_gene: -; v_gene: TRBV6-6; j_gene: TRBJ1-2; CDR3aa: ASSNGALDGYT
d_gene: TRBD1; v_gene: TRBV2; j_gene: TRBJ2-4; CDR3aa: ASSEGTGNIQY
d_gene: TRBD1; v_gene: TRBV7-3; j_gene: TRBJ2-5; CDR3aa: ASSQGTAGTQY
d_gene: TRBD1; v_gene: TRBV6-5; j_gene: TRBJ2-3; CDR3aa: ASSRWTGGTDTQY
d_gene: TRBD2; v_gene: TRBV6-1; j_gene: TRBJ2-5; CDR3aa: ASSEEASGQETQY
d_gene: TRBD2; v_gene: TRBV11-2; j_gene: TRBJ2-5; CDR3aa: ASSFSGRQETQY
d_gene: TRBD1; v_gene: TRBV7-9; j_gene: TRBJ2-7; CDR3aa: ASSWTGEQY
d_gene: -; v_gene: TRBV6-1; j_gene: TRBJ1-1; CDR3aa: ASSGGRIQMNTEAF
d_gene: -; v_gene: TRBV5-1; j_gene: TRBJ2-3; CDR3aa: ASSLSPEGTDTQY
d_gene: TRBD1; v_gene: TRBV2; j_gene: TRBJ1-3; CDR3aa: ASSGGTAGNTIY